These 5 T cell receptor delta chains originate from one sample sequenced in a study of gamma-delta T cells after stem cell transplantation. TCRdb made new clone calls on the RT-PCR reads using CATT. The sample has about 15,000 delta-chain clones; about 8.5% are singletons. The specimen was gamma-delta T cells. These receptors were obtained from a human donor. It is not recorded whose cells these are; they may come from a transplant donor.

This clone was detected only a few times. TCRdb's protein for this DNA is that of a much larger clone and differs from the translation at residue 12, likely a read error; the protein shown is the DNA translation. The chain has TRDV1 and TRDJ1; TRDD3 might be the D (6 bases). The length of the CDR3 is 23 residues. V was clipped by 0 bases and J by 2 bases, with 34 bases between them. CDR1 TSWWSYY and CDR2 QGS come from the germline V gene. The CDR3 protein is CALGELEFYGGCPPSWGTDKLIF. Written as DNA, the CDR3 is TGTGCTCTTGGGGAACTAGAGTTTTACGGAGGCTGCCCTCCCAGCTGGGGTACCGATAAACTCATCTTT.

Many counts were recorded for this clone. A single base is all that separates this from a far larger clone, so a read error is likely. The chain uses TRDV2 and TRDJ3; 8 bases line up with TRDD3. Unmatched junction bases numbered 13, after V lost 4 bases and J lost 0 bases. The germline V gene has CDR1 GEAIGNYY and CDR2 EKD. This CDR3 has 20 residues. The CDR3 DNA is TGTGCCTGTGAACGAGTACTGGGGGGTACAAGCTCCTGGGACACCCGACAGATGTTTTTC. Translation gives CACERVLGGTSSWDTRQMFF.

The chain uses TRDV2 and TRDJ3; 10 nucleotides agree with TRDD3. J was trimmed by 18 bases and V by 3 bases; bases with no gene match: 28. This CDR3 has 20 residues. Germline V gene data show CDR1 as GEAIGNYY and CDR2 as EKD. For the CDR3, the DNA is TGTGCCTGTGACCACACTGGGGGATTTAGAGACTCCTGTGACACCCGCCCGATGTTTTTC. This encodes CACDHTGGFRDSCDTRPMFF.

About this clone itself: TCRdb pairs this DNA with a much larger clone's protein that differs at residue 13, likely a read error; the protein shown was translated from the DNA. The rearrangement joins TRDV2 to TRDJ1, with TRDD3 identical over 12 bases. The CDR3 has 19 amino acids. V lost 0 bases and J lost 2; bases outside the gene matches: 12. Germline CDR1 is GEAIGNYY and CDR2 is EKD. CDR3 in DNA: TGTGCCTGTGACACCGTGGGGGCTGGGGGATACGACTTGACCGATAAACTCATCTTT. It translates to CACDTVGAGGYDLTDKLIF.

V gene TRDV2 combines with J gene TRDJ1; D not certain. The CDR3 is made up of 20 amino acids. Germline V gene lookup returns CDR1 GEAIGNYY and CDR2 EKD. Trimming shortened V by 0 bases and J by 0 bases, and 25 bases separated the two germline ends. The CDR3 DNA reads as TGTGCCTGTGACACCAGTAACTGCGGCCATGTAGATTGGTACACCGATAAACTCATCTTT. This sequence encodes CACDTSNCGHVDWYTDKLIF.